These T cell receptor beta chains were read from a single sample in a study of T-cell reconstitution after alpha-beta-depleted transplantation in children. Each CDR3 protein is one row after TCRdb ran MiXCR on the PCR reads. The table records over 550,000 distinct CDR3 sequences, about 10% of them present only once. The sequences come from PBMCs from the stem cell graft donor, collected from the stem cell graft. The receptor set was obtained from a human donor who donated a stem cell graft to a child with acute myeloid leukemia. The CDR3 runs from the conserved cysteine through the conserved F or W. Each record gives: clone size, CDR3 length, J gene, V gene, D gene, CDR3 DNA, CDR3 protein. The D gene is left open where the match is weak. Not all rows give a size; the values are once, few, many and, for expanded clones, a class.

abundance: many
len: 15
j_gene: TRBJ2-5
v_gene: TRBV29-1
d_gene: TRBD1
CDR3nt: TGCAGCGTTAGCCGGGACAGGGGGCGTGTGGAGACCCAGTACTTC
CDR3aa: CSVSRDRGRVETQYF

abundance: .
len: 15
j_gene: TRBJ2-1
v_gene: TRBV7-9
d_gene: TRBD2
CDR3nt: TGTGCCAGCAGCCCCGGGACTAGCGGAACTAATGAGCAGTTCTTC
CDR3aa: CASSPGTSGTNEQFF

abundance: many
len: 14
j_gene: TRBJ2-1
v_gene: TRBV7-6
d_gene: .
CDR3nt: TGTGCCAGCAGCTCCCTGAGGGGGAACAATGAGCAGTTCTTC
CDR3aa: CASSSLRGNNEQFF

abundance: once
len: 16
j_gene: TRBJ1-3
v_gene: TRBV15
d_gene: .
CDR3nt: TGTGCCACCAGCAGCCCCTGGGGGGCAACAGGAAACACCATATATTTT
CDR3aa: CATSSPWGATGNTIYF

abundance: many
len: 13
j_gene: TRBJ1-1
v_gene: TRBV5-1
d_gene: TRBD1
CDR3nt: TGCGCCAGCAGCCGGGACAGCTACACTGAAGCTTTCTTT
CDR3aa: CASSRDSYTEAFF

abundance: few
len: 12
j_gene: TRBJ1-2
v_gene: TRBV20-1
d_gene: TRBD1
CDR3nt: TGCAGTGCGAGTACAGGGGGCAATGGCTACACCTTC
CDR3aa: CSASTGGNGYTF

abundance: few
len: 15
j_gene: TRBJ2-2
v_gene: TRBV15
d_gene: .
CDR3nt: TGTGCCACCAGCAGAGTGGGGGCACCCGAGGGGGAGCTGTTTTTT
CDR3aa: CATSRVGAPEGELFF

abundance: few
len: 12
j_gene: TRBJ2-1
v_gene: TRBV29-1
d_gene: .
CDR3nt: TGCAGCGTTGAGATTAGCGGAAATGAGCAGTTCTTC
CDR3aa: CSVEISGNEQFF

abundance: many
len: 14
j_gene: TRBJ2-7
v_gene: TRBV29-1
d_gene: TRBD1
CDR3nt: TGCAGCGTCGGGGACAGGCGTGAAACCTACGAGCAGTACTTC
CDR3aa: CSVGDRRETYEQYF

abundance: many
len: 10
j_gene: TRBJ2-1
v_gene: TRBV20-1
d_gene: .
CDR3nt: TGCAGTGCCCCCTATCAAGGGCAGTTCTTC
CDR3aa: CSAPYQGQFF

abundance: few
len: 15
j_gene: TRBJ1-2
v_gene: TRBV6-5
d_gene: .
CDR3nt: TGTGCCAGCAGTCCCACGGGCCTTTTAAACTATGGCTACACCTTC
CDR3aa: CASSPTGLLNYGYTF

abundance: few
len: 14
j_gene: TRBJ2-3
v_gene: TRBV20-1
d_gene: TRBD2
CDR3nt: TGCAGTGCCGGGACTAGCGGGAGTTCAGATACGCAGTATTTT
CDR3aa: CSAGTSGSSDTQYF

abundance: few
len: 13
j_gene: TRBJ1-1
v_gene: TRBV28
d_gene: .
CDR3nt: TGTGCCAGCAGTTTATTTCAACCCACTGAAGCTTTCTTT
CDR3aa: CASSLFQPTEAFF

abundance: many
len: 14
j_gene: TRBJ2-7
v_gene: TRBV7-2
d_gene: .
CDR3nt: TGTGCCAGCAGCAGCGACCAGGGGCCCTACGAGCAGTACTTC
CDR3aa: CASSSDQGPYEQYF

abundance: .
len: 15
j_gene: TRBJ2-1
v_gene: TRBV2
d_gene: TRBD2
CDR3nt: TGTGCCAGCAGTGGTTCGCTAGCGGGGGCTTTGGAGCAGTTCTTC
CDR3aa: CASSGSLAGALEQFF

abundance: .
len: 19
j_gene: TRBJ2-6
v_gene: TRBV15
d_gene: TRBD1
CDR3nt: TGTGCCACCAGCAGAGTCCCGGACAGGGGGGGTTCTGGGGCCAACGTCCTGACTTTC
CDR3aa: CATSRVPDRGGSGANVLTF

abundance: few
len: 14
j_gene: TRBJ1-1
v_gene: TRBV7-9
d_gene: .
CDR3nt: TGTGCCAGCAGCGTCGGGACTTCAGTCACTGAAGCTTTCTTT
CDR3aa: CASSVGTSVTEAFF

abundance: few
len: 13
j_gene: TRBJ1-5
v_gene: TRBV3-1
d_gene: .
CDR3nt: TGTGCCAGCAGCCAAGACGGAAATCAGCCCCAGCATTTT
CDR3aa: CASSQDGNQPQHF

abundance: .
len: 16
j_gene: TRBJ2-1
v_gene: TRBV6-1
d_gene: TRBD2
CDR3nt: TGTGCCAGCAGTCAGGGACTAGCGTTCCCCTACAATGAGCAGTTCTTC
CDR3aa: CASSQGLAFPYNEQFF

abundance: .
len: 17
j_gene: TRBJ2-1
v_gene: TRBV5-4
d_gene: .
CDR3nt: TGTGCCAGCAGCTTGGGTGGGCGGGGGAAGGGGGACAATGAGCAGTTCTTC
CDR3aa: CASSLGGRGKGDNEQFF

abundance: few
len: 15
j_gene: TRBJ2-7
v_gene: TRBV3-1
d_gene: TRBD2
CDR3nt: TGTGCCAGCAGCCACACTAGCGGGAGGCCGTACGAGCAGTACTTC
CDR3aa: CASSHTSGRPYEQYF

abundance: many
len: 16
j_gene: TRBJ1-3
v_gene: TRBV3-1
d_gene: TRBD1
CDR3nt: TGTGCCAGCAGCGGTCGGACAGGCATCTCTGGAAACACCATATATTTT
CDR3aa: CASSGRTGISGNTIYF

abundance: few
len: 14
j_gene: TRBJ1-2
v_gene: TRBV10-3
d_gene: .
CDR3nt: TGTGCCATCAGTGGAGGGAGGGATCGGTATGGCTACACCTTC
CDR3aa: CAISGGRDRYGYTF

abundance: few
len: 13
j_gene: TRBJ1-1
v_gene: TRBV25-1
d_gene: .
CDR3nt: TGTGCCAGCACACCGCTTGGGCCACGTGAAGCTTTCTTT
CDR3aa: CASTPLGPREAFF

abundance: few
len: 13
j_gene: TRBJ1-2
v_gene: TRBV20-1
d_gene: .
CDR3nt: TGCAGTGCTAGAACTGGGGGCCTATATGGCTACACCTTC
CDR3aa: CSARTGGLYGYTF

abundance: few
len: 19
j_gene: TRBJ2-7
v_gene: TRBV20-1
d_gene: TRBD2
CDR3nt: TGCAGTGCTTCCCAAACACGATTCCAAGTGACTAGCGGGAGTTACGAGCAGTACTTC
CDR3aa: CSASQTRFQVTSGSYEQYF

abundance: .
len: 13
j_gene: TRBJ1-5
v_gene: TRBV14
d_gene: .
CDR3nt: TGTGCCAGCAGCCAAGATAAAAGGCAGCCCCAGCATTTT
CDR3aa: CASSQDKRQPQHF

abundance: many
len: 13
j_gene: TRBJ2-5
v_gene: TRBV10-3
d_gene: TRBD1
CDR3nt: TGTGCCATCAGTGAGGACAGGGGGAAGACCCAGTACTTC
CDR3aa: CAISEDRGKTQYF

abundance: few
len: 15
j_gene: TRBJ1-2
v_gene: TRBV20-1
d_gene: .
CDR3nt: TGCAGTGCTAGTCGCCCAGGGTTTGGTGACTATGGCTACACCTTC
CDR3aa: CSASRPGFGDYGYTF

abundance: many
len: 19
j_gene: TRBJ2-3
v_gene: TRBV25-1
d_gene: TRBD2
CDR3nt: TGTGCCAGCAGTGACTCAGGGGAGACTAGCGGGACGTCCTGGGATACGCAGTATTTT
CDR3aa: CASSDSGETSGTSWDTQYF

abundance: many
len: 17
j_gene: TRBJ1-1
v_gene: TRBV5-1
d_gene: TRBD1
CDR3nt: TGCGCCAGCAGCTTGGGGGCGGGACAGATTTCGAACACTGAAGCTTTCTTT
CDR3aa: CASSLGAGQISNTEAFF

abundance: .
len: 19
j_gene: TRBJ2-2
v_gene: TRBV25-1
d_gene: TRBD2
CDR3nt: TGTGCCAGCAGTGAAGACGGACTAGCGGGAGGTAGGGGCACCGGGGAGCTGTTTTTT
CDR3aa: CASSEDGLAGGRGTGELFF

abundance: few
len: 15
j_gene: TRBJ2-7
v_gene: TRBV7-9
d_gene: .
CDR3nt: TGTGCCAGCAGCAACCGGGAAACGTTAGCCTACGAGCAGTACTTC
CDR3aa: CASSNRETLAYEQYF

abundance: many
len: 14
j_gene: TRBJ2-7
v_gene: TRBV28
d_gene: .
CDR3nt: TGTGCCAGCGGGAGGACGGCGGGACCCTACGAGCAGTACTTC
CDR3aa: CASGRTAGPYEQYF

abundance: many
len: 12
j_gene: TRBJ2-1
v_gene: TRBV19
d_gene: .
CDR3nt: TGTGCCAGTAGTACTACTAGCTATGAGCAGTTCTTC
CDR3aa: CASSTTSYEQFF

abundance: .
len: 14
j_gene: TRBJ2-2
v_gene: TRBV14
d_gene: .
CDR3nt: TGTGCCAGCAGACAAGGGGATTTCACCGGGGAGCTGTTTTTT
CDR3aa: CASRQGDFTGELFF

abundance: many
len: 13
j_gene: TRBJ1-1
v_gene: TRBV7-9
d_gene: .
CDR3nt: TGTGCCAGCGCATCTTTCGCGGGGCTCTTTGCTTTCTTT
CDR3aa: CASASFAGLFAFF

abundance: few
len: 11
j_gene: TRBJ2-1
v_gene: TRBV20-1
d_gene: TRBD2
CDR3nt: TGCAGTAGGACTAGCGGGAATGAGCAGTTCTTC
CDR3aa: CSRTSGNEQFF

abundance: few
len: 18
j_gene: TRBJ2-1
v_gene: TRBV11-1
d_gene: TRBD2
CDR3nt: TGTGCCAGCAGCGACGGGACTAGCGGGATAAGCTCCTACAATGAGCAGTTCTTC
CDR3aa: CASSDGTSGISSYNEQFF

abundance: few
len: 15
j_gene: TRBJ1-1
v_gene: TRBV11-2
d_gene: .
CDR3nt: TGTGCCAGCAGCTCAAGAGGGCTTCTACTGGCCGAAGCTTTCTTT
CDR3aa: CASSSRGLLLAEAFF

abundance: .
len: 15
j_gene: TRBJ1-2
v_gene: TRBV12-3/TRBV12-4
d_gene: .
CDR3nt: TGTGCCAGCAGTCTCGAAACTCTCCCCTCGAGAGGCTACACCTTC
CDR3aa: CASSLETLPSRGYTF

abundance: .
len: 13
j_gene: TRBJ1-2
v_gene: TRBV7-2
d_gene: .
CDR3nt: TGTGCCAGCAGCCCGATTCAAAACTATGGCTACACCTTC
CDR3aa: CASSPIQNYGYTF

abundance: few
len: 15
j_gene: TRBJ2-7
v_gene: TRBV9
d_gene: TRBD2
CDR3nt: TGTGCCAGCAGCGCCGGGAGCGGGAGAGTCTACGAGCAGTACTTC
CDR3aa: CASSAGSGRVYEQYF

abundance: many
len: 15
j_gene: TRBJ1-1
v_gene: TRBV12-3/TRBV12-4
d_gene: TRBD1
CDR3nt: TGTGCCAGCAGCCGCAGGACAGGGGGCAACACTGAAGCTTTCTTT
CDR3aa: CASSRRTGGNTEAFF

abundance: many
len: 14
j_gene: TRBJ2-7
v_gene: TRBV29-1
d_gene: TRBD1
CDR3nt: TGCAGCGGGGGAGGGACAGGGGGAGTTGGCGAGCAGTACTTC
CDR3aa: CSGGGTGGVGEQYF

abundance: many
len: 11
j_gene: TRBJ2-1
v_gene: TRBV29-1
d_gene: TRBD1
CDR3nt: TGCAGCGTGCGACAGGGCAATGAGCAGTTCTTC
CDR3aa: CSVRQGNEQFF

abundance: few
len: 16
j_gene: TRBJ2-2
v_gene: TRBV6-1
d_gene: TRBD2
CDR3nt: TGTGCCAGCAGTGAAGAGCCTAGCGGAACAACCGGGGAGCTGTTTTTT
CDR3aa: CASSEEPSGTTGELFF

abundance: few
len: 16
j_gene: TRBJ2-2
v_gene: TRBV5-1
d_gene: TRBD1
CDR3nt: TGCGCCAGCAGGCCTCCGGGACAGCTAAACACCGGGGAGCTGTTTTTT
CDR3aa: CASRPPGQLNTGELFF

abundance: .
len: 14
j_gene: TRBJ2-5
v_gene: TRBV5-1
d_gene: .
CDR3nt: TGCGCCAGCAGCTTGGTCAGGGCCCAAGAGACCCAGTACTTC
CDR3aa: CASSLVRAQETQYF

abundance: many
len: 14
j_gene: TRBJ2-1
v_gene: TRBV11-3
d_gene: TRBD1
CDR3nt: TGTGCCAGCAGCAAAGGGGGCGGTGGAGATGAGCAGTTCTTC
CDR3aa: CASSKGGGGDEQFF

abundance: few
len: 15
j_gene: TRBJ2-7
v_gene: TRBV20-1
d_gene: .
CDR3nt: TGCAGTGCTAGACACTTGGGGGGAAACGACTACGAGCAGTACTTC
CDR3aa: CSARHLGGNDYEQYF

abundance: many
len: 16
j_gene: TRBJ1-5
v_gene: TRBV12-3/TRBV12-4
d_gene: .
CDR3nt: TGTGCCAGCATCCTGGGGGCCTTCGGGGGCAATCAGCCCCAGCATTTT
CDR3aa: CASILGAFGGNQPQHF

abundance: few
len: 16
j_gene: TRBJ2-1
v_gene: TRBV20-1
d_gene: TRBD2
CDR3nt: TGCAGTGCTATATTAGGGCTAGCGGGAGAGTACAATGAGCAGTTCTTC
CDR3aa: CSAILGLAGEYNEQFF

abundance: few
len: 16
j_gene: TRBJ2-1
v_gene: TRBV12-3/TRBV12-4
d_gene: TRBD2
CDR3nt: TGTGCCAGCAGATTGACTAGCGGGATCTCCTACAATGAGCAGTTCTTC
CDR3aa: CASRLTSGISYNEQFF

abundance: .
len: 15
j_gene: TRBJ2-5
v_gene: TRBV11-2
d_gene: .
CDR3nt: TGTGCCAGCAGCTCAAGGGGGGACTCCCAAGAGACCCAGTACTTC
CDR3aa: CASSSRGDSQETQYF

abundance: few
len: 12
j_gene: TRBJ2-1
v_gene: TRBV29-1
d_gene: .
CDR3nt: TGCAGCGTTCGCACGGTGGGAAATGAGCAGTTCTTC
CDR3aa: CSVRTVGNEQFF

abundance: few
len: 16
j_gene: TRBJ2-3
v_gene: TRBV20-1
d_gene: .
CDR3nt: TGCAGTGCCAAAGAGGGCCGCCAGGTCGTCGCAGATACGCAGTATTTT
CDR3aa: CSAKEGRQVVADTQYF

abundance: .
len: 14
j_gene: TRBJ2-3
v_gene: TRBV28
d_gene: .
CDR3nt: TGTGCCAGCAGCCGTTCCGGACAGACAGATACGCAGTATTTT
CDR3aa: CASSRSGQTDTQYF